Each of the 9 T cell receptor beta chains below was sequenced from the same sample in a study of vaccination and CD4 T cells after COVID-19. Their antigens are not known. Time point here: late sampling 161 to 241 days after vaccination in three convalescent patients. Treatment given: approximately nine-day PBMC culture with coronavirus spike peptide pools or control peptides (ViraFEST assay). Cultured CD4+ T cell DNA was sequenced using the Oncomine TCR Beta short-read assay. TCRdb passed the PCR reads through MiXCR, listing each CDR3 protein once. The data show fewer than 25,000 distinct CDR3 sequences, with roughly 45% seen just once and roughly 9.9% held by the top ten. Here the sequenced sample was CD4+ T cells from blood, cultured in vitro, taken about 7 months after SARS-CoV-2 vaccination. These receptors were taken from a human donor who had recovered from COVID-19.

This clonotype was seen a handful of times. This chain links TRBV19 with TRBJ1-1; possibly TRBD1 for D (5 bases). CDR1 is LNHDA and CDR2 is SQIVND in the germline V gene (reference sequence). The ends were cut back, 4 bases at V and 5 bases at J, with 14 bases in the middle. CDR3 length: 14 residues. Here the CDR3 reads CASSTQGQGTEAFF. The DNA for the CDR3 is TGTGCCAGTAGTACCCAGGGTCAGGGAACTGAAGCTTTCTTT.

This chain connects TRBV19 to TRBJ2-7; TRBD1 agrees at 10 bases. The CDR3 has 15 residues. V lost 4 bases to trimming and J lost 5 bases; unmatched junction nucleotides: 8. Per the germline V gene, CDR1 is LNHDA and CDR2 is SQIVND (reference sequence). The CDR3 nucleotides are TGTGCCAGTAGTACCCAGACCGGGACAGGGGACGAGCAGTACTTC. This translates into CASSTQTGTGDEQYF.

The genes are TRBV7-6 and TRBJ2-7, with a possible D match to TRBD2 (6 bases). This CDR3 spans 15 amino acids. Germline loops: CDR1 SGHVS, CDR2 FNYEAQ. V was trimmed by 6 bases and J by 0 bases, leaving 15 bases between them. The CDR3 region is CASRERAGTSYEQYF. DNA of the CDR3: TGTGCCAGCAGAGAAAGAGCGGGTACCTCCTACGAGCAGTACTTC. The variable domain in full, with the rest retrieved from reference TRBV7-6 and TRBJ2-7, is GAGVSQSPRYKVTKRGQDVALRCDPISGHVSLYWYRQALGQGPEFLTYFNYEAQQDKSGLPNDRFSAERPEGSISTLTIQRTEQRDSAMYRCASRERAGTSYEQYFGPGTRLTVT.

The chain uses TRBV12-3 or TRBV12-4 and TRBJ1-1; TRBD1 agrees at 11 bases. The V segment lost 6 bases and the J segment 4 bases; nucleotides outside the gene matches: 10. The CDR3 consists of 16 residues. The CDR3, as DNA: TGTGCCAGCAGATATTGGACAGGGGGCGTGGGCACTGAAGCTTTCTTT. This gives the protein CASRYWTGGVGTEAFF.

V is TRBV7-9 and J is TRBJ2-5, with D perhaps matching TRBD2 (5 bases). The CDR3 is 14 residues long. Trimming took off 2 bases at V and 2 bases at J, with 9 bases between the two ends. Germline loops: CDR1 SEHNR, CDR2 FQNEAQ (reference sequence). CDR3 sequence reads: CASSLTGKQETQYF. The CDR3 DNA follows: TGTGCCAGCAGCTTAACGGGAAAGCAAGAGACCCAGTACTTC.

This clonotype came up a few times. The V and J genes are TRBV7-9 and TRBJ2-5; possible D gene TRBD1, 6 bases. The germline V gene has CDR1 SEHNR and CDR2 FQNEAQ (reference sequence). This CDR3 has 15 residues. Trimming stripped 9 bases from V and 1 base from J, with 18 bases between. CDR3 protein: CASKHFQGSQETQYF. The CDR3, as DNA: TGTGCCAGTAAACACTTCCAGGGGTCCCAAGAGACCCAGTACTTC. The complete variable domain, with remaining parts taken from reference TRBV7-9 and TRBJ2-5, reads DTGVSQNPRHKITKRGQNVTFRCDPISEHNRLYWYRQTLGQGPEFLTYFQNEAQLEKSRLLSDRFSAERPKGSFSTLEIQRTEQGDSAMYLCASKHFQGSQETQYFGPGTRLLVL.

The V call is TRBV7-9, the J call TRBJ1-6, with a possible D match to TRBD1 (6 bases). V lost 6 bases to trimming and J lost 8 bases, with 20 bases between them. The CDR3 spans 16 residues. Germline assignment: CDR1 SEHNR and CDR2 FQNEAQ (reference sequence). This CDR3 reads CASRISGAGEDSPLHF. As DNA, the CDR3 is TGTGCCAGCAGAATCTCCGGGGCAGGGGAAGATTCACCCCTCCACTTT.

V and J are TRBV28 and TRBJ1-1; no firm D call. This CDR3 contains 12 residues. V lost 6 bases to trimming and J lost 6 bases, with 11 bases between them. CDR1 is MDHEN and CDR2 is SYDVKM in the germline V gene. The CDR3 loop reads CASSLVGSEAFF. The CDR3 DNA reads as TGTGCCAGCAGCCTAGTGGGGTCTGAAGCTTTCTTT.

This clonotype came up a few times. The chain joins TRBV20-1 to TRBJ2-7, with D perhaps TRBD1 (5 bases). The germline V gene encodes CDR1 DFQATT and CDR2 SNEGSKA (reference sequence). CDR3 length equals 12 residues. V dropped 2 bases and J dropped 1 base, with 6 bases sitting between them. CDR3: CSARQGSYEQYF. The CDR3 DNA is TGCAGTGCTAGACAGGGTTCCTACGAGCAGTACTTC.